A single sample gave rise to the 2 T cell receptor beta chains below, sequenced in a study of T cell responses to AZD1222 COVID-19 vaccine. Generated by immunoSEQ multiplex PCR, the TCRdb table keeps only in-frame clones and is missing some. The table records around 58,000 clones, under 90% of them present only once. The sample was peripheral blood, taken on day 0 of AZD1222 vaccination. Receptors were obtained from an adult in good health.

The V call is TRBV4-1, the J call TRBJ2-5, with D unclear. The ends were cut back, 2 bases at V and 5 bases at J, with 12 bases in the middle. The CDR3 runs 14 residues. The germline gives CDR1 MGHRA, CDR2 YSYEKL. The DNA for the CDR3 is TGCGCCAGCAGCCAAATATTAGTCCACGAGACCCAGTACTTC. Encoded protein: CASSQILVHETQYF.

V and J are TRBV29-1 and TRBJ1-1; 9 positions agree with TRBD1. V lost 6 bases and J lost 3; bases outside the gene matches: 14. Germline CDR1 reads SQVTM; CDR2 reads ANQGSEA. The CDR3 sequence is 16 residues long. The CDR3 spells CSVLGQGKKGYTEAFF. In DNA, the CDR3 is TGCAGCGTGTTGGGACAGGGAAAAAAAGGGTACACTGAAGCTTTCTTT.